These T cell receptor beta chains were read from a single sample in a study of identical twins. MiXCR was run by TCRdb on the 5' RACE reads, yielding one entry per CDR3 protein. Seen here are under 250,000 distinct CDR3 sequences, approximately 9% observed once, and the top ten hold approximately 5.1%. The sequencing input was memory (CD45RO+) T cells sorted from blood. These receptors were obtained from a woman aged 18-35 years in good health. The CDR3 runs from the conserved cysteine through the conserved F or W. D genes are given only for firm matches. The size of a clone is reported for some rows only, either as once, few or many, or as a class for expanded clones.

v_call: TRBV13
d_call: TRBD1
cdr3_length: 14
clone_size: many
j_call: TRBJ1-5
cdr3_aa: CASSVGQGNQPQHF
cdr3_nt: TGTGCCAGCAGCGTGGGACAGGGCAATCAGCCCCAGCATTTT

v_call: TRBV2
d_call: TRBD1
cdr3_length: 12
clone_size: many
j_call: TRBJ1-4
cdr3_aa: CASKDRDEKLFF
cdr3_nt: TGTGCCAGTAAGGACAGGGACGAAAAACTGTTTTTT

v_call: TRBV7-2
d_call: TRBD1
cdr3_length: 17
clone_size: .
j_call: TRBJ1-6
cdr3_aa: CASSPWKGAAGGSPLHF
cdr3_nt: TGTGCCAGCAGCCCGTGGAAGGGGGCTGCGGGGGGTTCACCCCTCCACTTT

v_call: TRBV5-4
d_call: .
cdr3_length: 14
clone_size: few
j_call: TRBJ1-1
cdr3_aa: CASSLGTDNTEAFF
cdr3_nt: TGTGCCAGCAGCTTGGGTACAGACAACACTGAAGCTTTCTTT

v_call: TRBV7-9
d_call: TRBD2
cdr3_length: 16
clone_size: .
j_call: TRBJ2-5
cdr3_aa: CASSFGTSGGAETQYF
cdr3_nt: TGTGCCAGCAGCTTCGGGACTAGCGGAGGGGCAGAGACCCAGTACTTC

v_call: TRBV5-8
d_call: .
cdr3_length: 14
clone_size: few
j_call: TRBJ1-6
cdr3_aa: CASSMGRENSPLHF
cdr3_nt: TGTGCCAGCAGCATGGGACGGGAGAATTCACCCCTCCACTTT

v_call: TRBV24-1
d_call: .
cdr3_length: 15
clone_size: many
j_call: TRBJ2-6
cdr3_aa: CATSDGGSGANVLTF
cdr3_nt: TGTGCCACCAGTGATGGCGGCTCTGGGGCCAACGTCCTGACTTTC

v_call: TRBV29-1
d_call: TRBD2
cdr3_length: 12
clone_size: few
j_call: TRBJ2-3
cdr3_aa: CSVRTSGDTQYF
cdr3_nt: TGCAGCGTCCGGACTAGCGGAGATACGCAGTATTTT

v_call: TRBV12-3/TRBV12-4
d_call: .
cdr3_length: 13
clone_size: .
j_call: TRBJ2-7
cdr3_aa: CASSPTNYYEQYF
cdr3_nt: TGTGCCAGCAGTCCTACAAATTACTACGAGCAGTACTTC

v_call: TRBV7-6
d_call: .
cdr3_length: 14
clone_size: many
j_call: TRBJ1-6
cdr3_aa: CASGRVGDNSPLHF
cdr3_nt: TGTGCCAGCGGAAGGGTCGGGGATAATTCACCCCTCCACTTT

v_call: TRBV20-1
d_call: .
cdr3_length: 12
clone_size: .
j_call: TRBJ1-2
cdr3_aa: CSARSQDNGYTF
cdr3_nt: TGCAGTGCTAGAAGCCAGGATAATGGCTACACCTTC

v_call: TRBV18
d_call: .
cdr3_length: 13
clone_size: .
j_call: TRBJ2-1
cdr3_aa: CASSPGNINEQFF
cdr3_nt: TGTGCCAGCTCACCGGGGAATATTAATGAGCAGTTCTTC

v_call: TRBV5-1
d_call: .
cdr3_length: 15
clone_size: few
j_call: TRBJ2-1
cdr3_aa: CASSLEPGSYNEQFF
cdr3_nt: TGCGCCAGCAGCTTGGAACCGGGCTCCTACAATGAGCAGTTCTTC

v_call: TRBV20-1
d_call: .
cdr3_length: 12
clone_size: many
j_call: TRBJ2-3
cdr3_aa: CSASGDTDTQYF
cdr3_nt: TGCAGTGCCTCGGGGGACACAGATACGCAGTATTTT

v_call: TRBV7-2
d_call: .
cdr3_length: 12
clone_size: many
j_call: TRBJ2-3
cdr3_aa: CASSPRGDTQYF
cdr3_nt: TGTGCCAGCAGCCCAAGGGGAGATACGCAGTATTTT

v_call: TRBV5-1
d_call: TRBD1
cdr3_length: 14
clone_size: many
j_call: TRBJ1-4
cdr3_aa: CASSPRGGGEKLFF
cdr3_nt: TGCGCCAGCAGCCCCCGAGGAGGGGGCGAAAAACTGTTTTTT

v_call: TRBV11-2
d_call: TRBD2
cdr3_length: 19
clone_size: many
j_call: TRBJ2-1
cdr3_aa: CASRLGSASGREAYNEQFF
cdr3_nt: TGTGCCAGCAGGTTGGGGTCGGCTAGCGGGAGAGAAGCTTACAATGAGCAGTTCTTC

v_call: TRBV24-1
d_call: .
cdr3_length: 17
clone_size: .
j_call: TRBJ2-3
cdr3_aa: CATSDSTSDSAADTQYF
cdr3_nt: TGTGCCACCAGTGATTCAACATCGGATAGCGCAGCAGATACGCAGTATTTT

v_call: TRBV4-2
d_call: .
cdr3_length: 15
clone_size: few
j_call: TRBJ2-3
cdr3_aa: CASSQDWASWDTQYF
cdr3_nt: TGTGCCAGCAGCCAAGATTGGGCCTCGTGGGATACGCAGTATTTT

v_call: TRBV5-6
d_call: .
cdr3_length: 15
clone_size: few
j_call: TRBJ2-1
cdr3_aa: CASSPSTRMETEQFF
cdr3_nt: TGTGCCAGCAGCCCTTCGACTAGAATGGAGACTGAGCAGTTCTTC

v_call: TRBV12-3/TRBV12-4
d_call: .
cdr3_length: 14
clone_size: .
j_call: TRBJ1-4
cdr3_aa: CASSFSGRDEKLFF
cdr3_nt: TGTGCCAGCAGTTTTTCCGGGCGGGATGAAAAACTGTTTTTT

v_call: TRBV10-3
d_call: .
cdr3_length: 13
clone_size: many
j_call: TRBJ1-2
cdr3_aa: CATTEGFDYGYTF
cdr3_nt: TGTGCCACTACCGAGGGGTTTGATTACGGCTACACCTTC

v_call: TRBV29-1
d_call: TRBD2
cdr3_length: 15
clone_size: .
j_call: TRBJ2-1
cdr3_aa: CSVYGGDASYNEQFF
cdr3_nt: TGCAGCGTCTACGGGGGGGATGCTTCCTACAATGAGCAGTTCTTC

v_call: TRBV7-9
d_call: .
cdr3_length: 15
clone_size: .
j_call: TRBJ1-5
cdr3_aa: CASSLGGLRNQPQHF
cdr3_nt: TGTGCCAGCAGCTTAGGGGGGTTGCGCAATCAGCCCCAGCATTTT

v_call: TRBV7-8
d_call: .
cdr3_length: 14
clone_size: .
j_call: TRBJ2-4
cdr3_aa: CASSLGTTGNIQYF
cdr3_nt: TGTGCCAGCAGCTTAGGGACAACTGGAAACATTCAGTACTTC

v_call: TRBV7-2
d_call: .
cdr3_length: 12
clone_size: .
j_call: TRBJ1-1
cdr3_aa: CASSLAGVMPFF
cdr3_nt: TGTGCCAGCAGCCTAGCGGGTGTAATGCCTTTCTTT

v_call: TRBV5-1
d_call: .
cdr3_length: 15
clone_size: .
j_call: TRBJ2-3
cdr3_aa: CASREEAGGTDTQYF
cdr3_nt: TGCGCCAGCAGGGAGGAGGCAGGGGGCACAGATACGCAGTATTTT

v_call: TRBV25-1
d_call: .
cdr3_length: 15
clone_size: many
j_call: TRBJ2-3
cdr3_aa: CASTPRVGFTDTQYF
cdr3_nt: TGTGCCAGCACCCCCCGGGTGGGGTTCACAGATACGCAGTATTTT

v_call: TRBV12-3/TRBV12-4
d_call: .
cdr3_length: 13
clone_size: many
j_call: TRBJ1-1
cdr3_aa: CASSFYSYTEAFF
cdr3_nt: TGTGCCAGCAGTTTCTATAGCTACACTGAAGCTTTCTTT

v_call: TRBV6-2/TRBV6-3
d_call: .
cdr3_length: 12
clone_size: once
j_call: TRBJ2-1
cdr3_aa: CASRISRNEQFF
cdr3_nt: TGTGCCAGCAGGATATCTAGGAATGAGCAGTTCTTC

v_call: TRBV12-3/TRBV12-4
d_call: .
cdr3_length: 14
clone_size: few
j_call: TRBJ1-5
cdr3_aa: CASSLGIYNQPQHF
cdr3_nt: TGTGCCAGCAGTTTAGGTATATACAATCAGCCCCAGCATTTT

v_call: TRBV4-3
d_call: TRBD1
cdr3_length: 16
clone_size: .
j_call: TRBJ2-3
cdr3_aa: CASSQGNRGWSDSQYF
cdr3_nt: TGCGCCAGCAGCCAAGGAAACAGGGGGTGGTCAGATTCGCAGTATTTT

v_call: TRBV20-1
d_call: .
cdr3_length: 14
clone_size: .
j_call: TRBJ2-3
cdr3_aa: CSARAITSTDTQYF
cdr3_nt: TGCAGTGCTAGAGCTATCACTAGCACAGATACGCAGTATTTT

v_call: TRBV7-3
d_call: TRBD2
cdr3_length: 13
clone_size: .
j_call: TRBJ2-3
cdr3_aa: CATGPGGTDTQYF
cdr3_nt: TGTGCCACCGGGCCGGGGGGGACAGATACGCAGTATTTT

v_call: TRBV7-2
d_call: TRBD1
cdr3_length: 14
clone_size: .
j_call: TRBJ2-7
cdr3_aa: CASSPQDRTVEQYF
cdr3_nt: TGTGCCAGCAGCCCTCAGGACAGGACGGTCGAGCAGTACTTC

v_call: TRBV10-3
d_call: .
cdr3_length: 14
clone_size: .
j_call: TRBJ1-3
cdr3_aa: CAISPRGEEMPIYF
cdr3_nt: TGTGCCATCAGCCCCCGGGGCGAGGAGATGCCCATATATTTT

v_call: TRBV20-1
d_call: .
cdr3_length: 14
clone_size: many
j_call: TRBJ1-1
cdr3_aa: CSALNLDGNTEAFF
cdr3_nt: TGCAGTGCTCTTAACTTGGACGGCAACACTGAAGCTTTCTTT

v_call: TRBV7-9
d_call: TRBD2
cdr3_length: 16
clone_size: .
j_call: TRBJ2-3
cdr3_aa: CASSSGLAGSGDTQYF
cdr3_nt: TGTGCCAGCAGCTCCGGACTAGCGGGGTCCGGGGATACGCAGTATTTT

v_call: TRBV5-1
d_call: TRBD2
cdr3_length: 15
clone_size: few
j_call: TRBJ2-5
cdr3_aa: CASSFGTSGKETQYF
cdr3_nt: TGCGCCAGCAGCTTCGGGACTAGCGGGAAAGAGACCCAGTACTTC

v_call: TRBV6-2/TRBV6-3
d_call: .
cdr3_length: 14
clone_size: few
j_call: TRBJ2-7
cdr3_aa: CASMGAWGPYEQYF
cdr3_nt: TGTGCCAGCATGGGGGCGTGGGGTCCCTACGAGCAGTACTTC

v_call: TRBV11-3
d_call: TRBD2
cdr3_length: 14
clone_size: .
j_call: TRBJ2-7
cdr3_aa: CASSPTSSTYEQYF
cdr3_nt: TGTGCCAGCAGCCCGACTAGCAGCACCTACGAGCAGTACTTC

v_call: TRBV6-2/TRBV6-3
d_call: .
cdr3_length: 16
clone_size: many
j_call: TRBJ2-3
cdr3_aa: CASSYSGTPSTDTQYF
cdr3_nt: TGTGCCAGCAGTTACTCCGGGACGCCTAGCACAGATACGCAGTATTTT

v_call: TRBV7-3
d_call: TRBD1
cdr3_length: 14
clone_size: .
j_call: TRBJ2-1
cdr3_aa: CASSPGTGYNEQFF
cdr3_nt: TGTGCCAGCAGCCCCGGGACAGGCTACAATGAGCAGTTCTTC

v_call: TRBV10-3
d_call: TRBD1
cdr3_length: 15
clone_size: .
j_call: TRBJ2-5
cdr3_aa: CAISDPQTGQETQYF
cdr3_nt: TGTGCCATCAGTGACCCCCAGACAGGGCAAGAGACCCAGTACTTC

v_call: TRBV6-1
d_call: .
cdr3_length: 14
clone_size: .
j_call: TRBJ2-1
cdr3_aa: CASRPSYNPNEQFF
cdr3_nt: TGTGCCAGCAGACCGAGTTACAACCCCAATGAGCAGTTCTTC